This T cell receptor (beta chain) was obtained from a study of identical twins. Study results and caveats: The abundant beta clonotypes from cord blood had fewer insertions, and memory repertoires had none of this.

This clonotype has a handful of counts. Its cognate antigen is unknown. Germline CDR1 is MNHEY and CDR2 is SMNVEV (reference sequence). CDR3 length equals 14 residues. Losses at the gene ends were 2 bases for V and 7 bases for J; bases not matched to a gene: 8. Each CDR3 protein gets one entry after TCRdb re-called the 5' RACE reads with MiXCR. The top ten clones hold approximately 12% of a sample with a few hundred thousand distinct CDR3 sequences, about a fifth of them seen once. The origin of this receptor is a man in his fifties in good health. The rearrangement uses TRBV27 and TRBJ2-7, with TRBD1 identical over 7 bases. Material: naive T cells sorted from blood. The chain's CDR3 is CASSLAGRGWEQYF. The CDR3 DNA is TGTGCCAGCAGTTTAGCGGGCAGGGGGTGGGAGCAGTACTTC.